A selection of T cell receptor beta chains follows, all from one sample in a study of cytomegalovirus exposure and HLA in healthy donors. Sequencing used immunoSEQ multiplex PCR; TCRdb keeps in-frame clones, though not all of them. Counted here are 210,000 or so clones, approximately 80% occurring once; the ten biggest clones make up 0.71%. The sample taken for sequencing was PBMCs. These receptors came from a boy aged 2 to 9 in good health and CMV-seronegative. Both conserved end residues are part of each CDR3. The D gene is left open where the match is weak. For some rows the clone size is stated as once, few or many, or as a class when expanded; others skip it.

CDR3 protein: CASSQDLGGANEKLFF; CDR3 DNA: TGTGCCAGCAGCCAAGATCTCGGCGGAGCTAATGAAAAACTGTTTTTT; clone size: few; D gene: .; J gene: TRBJ1-4; V gene: TRBV4-2
CDR3 protein: CASSVSGGGASTDTQYF; CDR3 DNA: TGTGCCAGCAGCGTTAGTGGCGGGGGGGCAAGCACAGATACGCAGTATTTT; clone size: .; D gene: TRBD2; J gene: TRBJ2-3; V gene: TRBV9
CDR3 protein: CASSPGTSGAYNEQFF; CDR3 DNA: TGTGCCAGCAGTCCCGGGACTAGCGGGGCTTACAATGAGCAGTTCTTC; clone size: .; D gene: TRBD2; J gene: TRBJ2-1; V gene: TRBV27
CDR3 protein: CASSLTEDGNTIYF; CDR3 DNA: TGCGCCAGCAGCTTGACAGAAGATGGAAACACCATATATTTT; clone size: .; D gene: .; J gene: TRBJ1-3; V gene: TRBV5-1
CDR3 protein: CASSLVRGQPYEQYF; CDR3 DNA: TGTGCCAGCAGCTTAGTCCGCGGACAGCCCTACGAGCAGTACTTC; clone size: .; D gene: .; J gene: TRBJ2-7; V gene: TRBV7-2
CDR3 protein: CATGYYLTGANVLTF; CDR3 DNA: TGTGCCACCGGGTACTATCTTACTGGGGCCAACGTCCTGACTTTC; clone size: .; D gene: .; J gene: TRBJ2-6; V gene: TRBV27
CDR3 protein: CASSPPDTQIGYTF; CDR3 DNA: TGCGCCAGCAGCCCCCCGGACACGCAAATTGGCTACACCTTC; clone size: .; D gene: .; J gene: TRBJ1-2; V gene: TRBV4-1
CDR3 protein: CASSLTGSLYNEQFF; CDR3 DNA: TGCGCCAGCAGCTTGACGGGGTCCCTCTACAATGAGCAGTTCTTC; clone size: .; D gene: .; J gene: TRBJ2-1; V gene: TRBV5-1
CDR3 protein: CASSFPPGNEQFF; CDR3 DNA: TGTGCCAGCAGCTTTCCCCCCGGGAATGAGCAGTTCTTC; clone size: .; D gene: .; J gene: TRBJ2-1; V gene: TRBV13
CDR3 protein: CASSLRVITGELFF; CDR3 DNA: TGTGCCAGCAGCTTGAGGGTCATCACCGGGGAGCTGTTTTTT; clone size: .; D gene: .; J gene: TRBJ2-2; V gene: TRBV11-1
CDR3 protein: CASSQDERTQAFF; CDR3 DNA: TGCGCCAGCAGCCAAGATGAGAGAACCCAAGCTTTCTTT; clone size: .; D gene: .; J gene: TRBJ1-1; V gene: TRBV4-1
CDR3 protein: CAWSVEGALLSPLHF; CDR3 DNA: TGTGCCTGGAGTGTAGAAGGGGCATTGTTATCACCCCTCCACTTT; clone size: .; D gene: .; J gene: TRBJ1-6; V gene: TRBV30
CDR3 protein: CASSQVWIGGTDTQYF; CDR3 DNA: TGTGCCAGCAGCCAGGTCTGGATAGGCGGTACAGATACGCAGTATTTT; clone size: once; D gene: .; J gene: TRBJ2-3; V gene: TRBV14
CDR3 protein: CASGLGGGRNEQYF; CDR3 DNA: TGTGCTAGTGGTTTAGGGGGGGGTCGGAACGAGCAGTACTTC; clone size: .; D gene: .; J gene: TRBJ2-7; V gene: TRBV12-5
CDR3 protein: CASSVGGGRETQYF; CDR3 DNA: TGTGCCAGCAGCGTAGGAGGGGGTCGAGAGACCCAGTACTTC; clone size: .; D gene: .; J gene: TRBJ2-5; V gene: TRBV9
CDR3 protein: CASSDWAGGEQYF; CDR3 DNA: TGTGCCAGCAGTGATTGGGCAGGGGGCGAGCAGTACTTC; clone size: .; D gene: TRBD1; J gene: TRBJ2-7; V gene: TRBV6-4
CDR3 protein: CASSRAHEQYF; CDR3 DNA: TGTGCCAGCAGCCGCGCCCACGAGCAGTACTTC; clone size: .; D gene: .; J gene: TRBJ2-7; V gene: TRBV6-5
CDR3 protein: CASSSGDRVATNYGYTF; CDR3 DNA: TGCGCCAGCAGTTCAGGGGACAGGGTAGCAACTAACTATGGCTACACCTTC; clone size: .; D gene: TRBD1; J gene: TRBJ1-2; V gene: TRBV5-1
CDR3 protein: CASSPQSISYEQYF; CDR3 DNA: TGTGCCAGCTCACCACAGTCTATTTCCTACGAGCAGTACTTC; clone size: .; D gene: .; J gene: TRBJ2-7; V gene: TRBV18
CDR3 protein: CASSLRPPRNEQFF; CDR3 DNA: TGTGCCAGCAGTTTAAGGCCCCCTAGGAATGAGCAGTTCTTC; clone size: .; D gene: .; J gene: TRBJ2-1; V gene: TRBV27
CDR3 protein: CASSRQSYEQYF; CDR3 DNA: TGTGCCAGCAGCCGACAGAGCTACGAGCAGTACTTC; clone size: once; D gene: .; J gene: TRBJ2-7; V gene: TRBV6-6
CDR3 protein: CAASLATDTQYF; CDR3 DNA: TGTGCCGCGTCTCTAGCAACAGATACGCAGTATTTT; clone size: once; D gene: .; J gene: TRBJ2-3; V gene: TRBV10-3
CDR3 protein: CASSKAGGGNQPQHF; CDR3 DNA: TGTGCCAGCTCAAAGGCAGGGGGCGGAAATCAGCCCCAGCATTTT; clone size: .; D gene: TRBD1; J gene: TRBJ1-5; V gene: TRBV11-2
CDR3 protein: CASSVSGQDLSNYGYTF; CDR3 DNA: TGTGCCAGCAGCGTGTCTGGACAGGACCTCTCTAACTATGGCTACACCTTC; clone size: .; D gene: TRBD1; J gene: TRBJ1-2; V gene: TRBV9
CDR3 protein: CASSHFIATSGETQYF; CDR3 DNA: TGCGCCAGCAGCCATTTCATAGCGACATCGGGGGAGACCCAGTACTTC; clone size: .; D gene: .; J gene: TRBJ2-5; V gene: TRBV4-1
CDR3 protein: CASSEPRGVGRRTYEQYF; CDR3 DNA: TGTGCCAGCAGTGAACCCCGCGGGGTGGGGAGGAGGACCTACGAGCAGTACTTC; clone size: once; D gene: .; J gene: TRBJ2-7; V gene: TRBV2
CDR3 protein: CASSPMDRVETQYF; CDR3 DNA: TGCGCCAGCAGCCCAATGGACAGGGTTGAGACCCAGTACTTC; clone size: .; D gene: TRBD1; J gene: TRBJ2-5; V gene: TRBV5-1
CDR3 protein: CASNDRGYLPYEQFF; CDR3 DNA: TGTGCCAGTAACGACAGGGGGTATCTACCCTATGAGCAGTTCTTC; clone size: .; D gene: TRBD1; J gene: TRBJ2-1; V gene: TRBV19
CDR3 protein: CASSLLAGAYNEQFF; CDR3 DNA: TGTGCCAGCAGCTTACTAGCGGGAGCCTACAATGAGCAGTTCTTC; clone size: once; D gene: TRBD2; J gene: TRBJ2-1; V gene: TRBV11-3
CDR3 protein: CASSSAVSSYNEQFF; CDR3 DNA: TGCGCCAGCAGCTCAGCGGTGAGCTCCTACAATGAGCAGTTCTTC; clone size: once; D gene: .; J gene: TRBJ2-1; V gene: TRBV5-1
CDR3 protein: CASSLDLAGASTDTQYF; CDR3 DNA: TGTGCCAGCAGTTTAGACCTAGCGGGAGCCAGCACAGATACGCAGTATTTT; clone size: .; D gene: TRBD2; J gene: TRBJ2-3; V gene: TRBV27
CDR3 protein: CASSPQTGNKGGYTF; CDR3 DNA: TGTGCCAGCTCACCACAAACAGGGAATAAGGGTGGCTACACCTTC; clone size: .; D gene: .; J gene: TRBJ1-2; V gene: TRBV18
CDR3 protein: CASNPRDRPSSYNEQFF; CDR3 DNA: TGCGCCAGCAACCCCCGGGACAGGCCGAGCTCCTACAATGAGCAGTTCTTC; clone size: .; D gene: TRBD1; J gene: TRBJ2-1; V gene: TRBV5-1
CDR3 protein: CASSEHGNTEAFF; CDR3 DNA: TGTGCCAGCAGTGAGCACGGGAACACTGAAGCTTTCTTT; clone size: .; D gene: .; J gene: TRBJ1-1; V gene: TRBV6-1
CDR3 protein: CASSEAGDTYGYTF; CDR3 DNA: TGTGCCAGCAGTGAAGCGGGGGACACCTATGGCTACACCTTC; clone size: .; D gene: .; J gene: TRBJ1-2; V gene: TRBV2
CDR3 protein: CAISGAGGPYNEQFF; CDR3 DNA: TGTGCCATCAGTGGAGCGGGAGGGCCGTACAATGAGCAGTTCTTC; clone size: few; D gene: TRBD2; J gene: TRBJ2-1; V gene: TRBV10-3
CDR3 protein: CASSVIAGSTDTQYF; CDR3 DNA: TGTGCCAGCAGTGTTATAGCGGGGAGCACAGATACGCAGTATTTT; clone size: .; D gene: TRBD2; J gene: TRBJ2-3; V gene: TRBV6-1
CDR3 protein: CATSRPGGAAVGYTF; CDR3 DNA: TGTGCCACCAGCAGGCCAGGGGGCGCGGCGGTTGGCTACACCTTC; clone size: .; D gene: TRBD1; J gene: TRBJ1-2; V gene: TRBV15
CDR3 protein: CASSLAQRQGAGEQYF; CDR3 DNA: TGTGCCAGCAGCTTAGCGCAGCGACAGGGGGCCGGCGAGCAGTACTTC; clone size: .; D gene: TRBD1; J gene: TRBJ2-7; V gene: TRBV7-9
CDR3 protein: CASSDLQGSSYEQYF; CDR3 DNA: TGTGCCAGCAGTGATTTGCAGGGGAGCTCCTACGAGCAGTACTTC; clone size: .; D gene: .; J gene: TRBJ2-7; V gene: TRBV2
CDR3 protein: CASSQDRRQAYEQYF; CDR3 DNA: TGTGCCAGCAGCCAAGATAGGCGCCAGGCCTACGAGCAGTACTTC; clone size: .; D gene: .; J gene: TRBJ2-7; V gene: TRBV4-2
CDR3 protein: CASSLVGLGGTDTQYF; CDR3 DNA: TGCGCCAGCAGCTTGGTGGGCCTCGGGGGGACAGATACGCAGTATTTT; clone size: once; D gene: TRBD2; J gene: TRBJ2-3; V gene: TRBV5-1
CDR3 protein: CASSLDPAGGRRNEQFF; CDR3 DNA: TGCGCCAGCAGCTTGGATCCAGCGGGAGGCCGTCGCAATGAGCAGTTCTTC; clone size: .; D gene: TRBD2; J gene: TRBJ2-1; V gene: TRBV5-1